These 25 T cell receptor beta chains were all obtained from the same sample, sequenced in a study of cytomegalovirus exposure and HLA in healthy donors. Sequencing was performed with immunoSEQ multiplex PCR; in TCRdb, only in-frame clones are kept and a portion is missing. The table includes roughly 200,000 clones, around 86% detected once. Sequencing input: PBMCs. These TCRs come from a man aged 25 to 40 in good health and CMV-seropositive.

The chain uses TRBV5-1 and TRBJ1-2; no reliable D call. The CDR3 is made up of 15 amino acids. V lost 0 bases, J lost 5 bases, and 14 bases lay in between. Germline V lookup: CDR1 SGHRS, CDR2 YFSETQ. The CDR3, as DNA: TGCGCCAGCAGCTTGGGTTTGTCCAGAGAGTATGGCTACACCTTC. Translating it yields CASSLGLSREYGYTF.

The CDR3 coding sequence is TGTGCCAGCAGTTCCGTTCAGGGCTCCTACGAGCAGTACTTC. Its translation: CASSSVQGSYEQYF. The chain is built from TRBV27 and TRBJ2-7; maybe TRBD1 (5 bases). Deletions cut 4 bases from V and 0 bases from J, with 10 bases between. The germline V gene has CDR1 MNHEY and CDR2 SMNVEV (reference sequence). The CDR3 runs to 14 residues.

The chain employs TRBV29-1 and TRBJ2-2; 13 bases fit TRBD2. This CDR3 is 15 amino acids long. V shed 7 bases and J 4 bases; nucleotides not matched to a gene: 6. Germline loops: CDR1 SQVTM, CDR2 ANQGSEA. CDR3 sequence: CSAGLAGAPTGELFF. The DNA of the CDR3 is TGCAGCGCTGGACTAGCGGGAGCTCCCACCGGGGAGCTGTTTTTT.

The CDR3 DNA sequence: TGCGCCAGCAGCTTACGGGATGTAGCCTCCTACGAGCAGTACTTC. As protein: CASSLRDVASYEQYF. The V call is TRBV5-1, the J call TRBJ2-7; TRBD2 might be the D (5 bases). V lost 2 bases to trimming and J lost 0 bases, with 12 bases between them. The germline V gene encodes CDR1 SGHRS and CDR2 YFSETQ. The CDR3 length is 15 residues.

This clone came up once. V gene TRBV6-5 combines with J gene TRBJ1-1; D gene unclear. CDR3 length: 12 residues. In germline, CDR1 is MNHEY, CDR2 SVGAGI. V was pared by 8 bases and J by 5 bases, with 12 bases between. CDR3 amino acids: CASRRDVTEAFF. DNA of the CDR3: TGTGCCAGCCGAAGAGACGTGACTGAAGCTTTCTTT.

Comment on this clone: The junction differs from germline at one of its ends, possibly a read error. The chain links TRBV6-5 to TRBJ2-2; D gene ambiguous. This CDR3 spans 14 amino acids. In germline, CDR1 is MNHEY, CDR2 SVGAGI. In DNA, the CDR3 is TGTGCCAGCAGTCACTCCCGCAAAAGCGGGGAGCTGTTTTTT. As protein: CASSHSRKSGELFF.

The gene calls are TRBV4-3 and TRBJ2-1; no clear D. CDR3 length: 18 residues. Germline-derived CDR1 and CDR2 are LGHNA and YSLEER. The V end lost 0 bases, the J end lost 0 bases, and 15 bases lay between the germline ends. The CDR3 DNA follows: TGCGCCAGCAGCCAAGATAGGGCCGGAACGAGCTCCTACAATGAGCAGTTCTTC. It codes for CASSQDRAGTSSYNEQFF.

The chain recombines TRBV28 with TRBJ2-7; maybe TRBD1 (6 bases). Trimming pared 10 bases from V and 0 bases from J, leaving 16 bases between. CDR3 size: 14 residues. Germline loops: CDR1 MDHEN, CDR2 SYDVKM. In DNA form, the CDR3 reads TGTGCCAACCTTTCAGGGGCAGGCTCCTACGAGCAGTACTTC. Encoded protein: CANLSGAGSYEQYF.

V and J are TRBV7-2 and TRBJ1-1; 7 bases map to TRBD1. Germline V gene sequence: CDR1 SGHTA, CDR2 FQGNSA. Losses at the gene ends were 5 bases for V and 0 bases for J; bases not matched to a gene: 6. This CDR3 contains 15 residues. The CDR3 spells CASSRGQAMNTEAFF. In nucleotides, the CDR3 is TGTGCCAGCAGCCGTGGACAGGCTATGAACACTGAAGCTTTCTTT.

V is TRBV2 and J is TRBJ1-1; no firm D call. Germline V gene lookup returns CDR1 SNHLY and CDR2 FYNNEI. The length of the CDR3 is 13 residues. V was cut by 4 bases and J by 8 bases, with 14 bases left in between. The CDR3 region is CASSGSRVSEAFF. The CDR3 region has the DNA TGTGCCAGCAGTGGCTCCCGGGTCAGCGAAGCTTTCTTT.

This clone turned up a few times. This chain links TRBV20-1 with TRBJ1-1; D uncertain. V gave up 8 bases and J gave up 3 bases, with 7 bases separating them. Per germline, CDR1 DFQATT and CDR2 SNEGSKA (reference sequence). The CDR3 length is 10 residues. The chain's CDR3 is CSMRYTEAFF. CDR3 coding DNA: TGCAGTATGAGGTACACTGAAGCTTTCTTT.

V usage is TRBV2 and J usage is TRBJ1-4, with a possible D match to TRBD1 (5 bases). Germline assignment: CDR1 SNHLY and CDR2 FYNNEI. V was cut by 10 bases and J by 2 bases, with 11 bases left in between. The CDR3 runs 13 residues. CDR3 in DNA: TGTGCCACACGGGGGGATACTAATGAAAAACTGTTTTTT. Translated, it gives CATRGDTNEKLFF.

The chain joins TRBV11-2 to TRBJ2-7; TRBD1 matches at 7 bases. Germline V CDR1 and CDR2: SGHAT, FQNNGV. There are 16 residues in the CDR3. V lost 1 base, J lost 2 bases, and 8 bases stayed unmatched. This CDR3 is CASSLGGRQGPYEQYF. CDR3 nucleotide sequence: TGTGCCAGCAGCTTAGGGGGTAGACAGGGACCCTACGAGCAGTACTTC.

The chain is built from TRBV19 and TRBJ2-1; D is perhaps TRBD2 (6 bases). Between the trimmed V and J ends, which lost 6 bases and 7 bases, there was a span of 16 bases. This CDR3 region has 14 residues. Germline loops: CDR1 LNHDA, CDR2 SQIVND (reference sequence). The CDR3 bases are TGTGCCAGTAGCTACTCCTCCGCGGGGAATGAGCAGTTCTTC. It translates to CASSYSSAGNEQFF.

The V call is TRBV6-5, the J call TRBJ1-2, with a possible D match to TRBD1 (5 bases). The length of the CDR3 is 14 residues. Trimming removed 1 base at V and 6 bases at J, with 12 bases between. In germline, CDR1 is MNHEY, CDR2 SVGAGI. CDR3 sequence: CASSYFYGTDGYTF. The CDR3 nucleotides read TGTGCCAGCAGTTACTTTTACGGGACGGATGGCTACACCTTC.

The rearrangement joins TRBV9 to TRBJ2-1, with unresolved D. Germline V gene lookup returns CDR1 SGDLS and CDR2 YYNGEE. Trimming cost V 0 bases and J 4 bases, with 17 bases left between them. The CDR3 is made up of 17 amino acids. The CDR3 DNA is TGTGCCAGCAGCGTAGGAGGTAGCAGGATATCTTACAATGAGCAGTTCTTC. Translating gives CASSVGGSRISYNEQFF. Variable domain in full (rest from reference TRBV9 and TRBJ2-1): DSGVTQTPKHLITATGQRVTLRCSPRSGDLSVYWYQQSLDQGLQFLIQYYNGEERAKGNILERFSAQQFPDLHSELNLSSLELGDSALYFCASSVGGSRISYNEQFFGPGTRLTVL.

The V call is TRBV30, the J call TRBJ1-5; 9 bases map to TRBD1. Trimming removed 0 bases from V and 4 bases from J; junction bases left unmatched: 7. The CDR3 is 16 residues long. The germline CDR1 and CDR2 sequences are GTSNPN and SVGIG (reference sequence). The CDR3 DNA follows: TGTGCCTGGAGTGTACAGGGACAGGGAGTTAATCAGCCCCAGCATTTT. Protein sequence: CAWSVQGQGVNQPQHF.

This chain connects TRBV28 to TRBJ1-1; D is possibly TRBD1 (5 bases). Between the trimmed V and J ends, which lost 7 bases and 3 bases, there was a span of 15 bases. The germline V gene has CDR1 MDHEN and CDR2 SYDVKM. The CDR3 length is 14 residues. Written as DNA, the CDR3 is TGTGCCAGCAATCGGGGGGGTTATGACACTGAAGCTTTCTTT. Its protein product is CASNRGGYDTEAFF.

This sequence joins TRBV30 and TRBJ1-2, with D unclear. Germline V lookup: CDR1 GTSNPN, CDR2 SVGIG (reference sequence). The CDR3 runs 12 residues. V lost 5 bases, J lost 4 bases, and 11 bases lay in between. The chain's CDR3 is CAWSTMTYGYTF. CDR3 coding DNA: TGTGCCTGGTCCACAATGACCTATGGCTACACCTTC. The full variable domain, in which reference TRBV30 and TRBJ1-2 provide the parts outside the CDR3, is SQTIHQWPATLVQPVGSPLSLECTVEGTSNPNLYWYRQAAGRGLQLLFYSVGIGQISSEVPQNLSASRPQDRQFILSSKKLLLSDSGFYLCAWSTMTYGYTFGSGTRLTVV.

The chain employs TRBV6-5 and TRBJ1-1; D ambiguous. This CDR3 has 13 residues. V was trimmed by 11 bases and J by 6 bases, leaving 19 bases between them. Germline lookup yields CDR1 MNHEY and CDR2 SVGAGI. CDR3 coding DNA: TGTGCCCCCGGGTCCGCGTGGTCTTCTGAAGCTTTCTTT. This encodes CAPGSAWSSEAFF.

This chain uses TRBV5-6 with TRBJ1-5, with TRBD1 as a possible D gene (5 bases). CDR1 and CDR2 from the germline V gene are SGHDT and YYEEEE. V gave up 2 bases and J gave up 4 bases, with 10 bases separating them. The CDR3 is 14 amino acids. The CDR3 nucleotides read TGTGCCAGCAGCTTAGCAGGGACTAATCAGCCCCAGCATTTT. Amino acids: CASSLAGTNQPQHF. The complete variable domain, with remaining parts taken from reference TRBV5-6 and TRBJ1-5, reads DAGVTQSPTHLIKTRGQQVTLRCSPKSGHDTVSWYQQALGQGPQFIFQYYEEEERQRGNFPDRFSGHQFPNYSSELNVNALLLGDSALYLCASSLAGTNQPQHFGDGTRLSIL.

The gene calls are TRBV7-2 and TRBJ2-1, with a possible D match to TRBD2 (7 bases). The germline V gene encodes CDR1 SGHTA and CDR2 FQGNSA. V lost 5 bases and J 3 bases, leaving 14 bases between the germline ends. CDR3 length: 15 amino acids. The CDR3 region is CASSPRGAYYNEQFF. For the CDR3, the DNA is TGTGCCAGCAGCCCCCGGGGGGCCTACTACAATGAGCAGTTCTTC.

The CDR3 DNA reads TGTGCCAGCAGCTTAGGCAAGATTGAAGCTTTCTTT. It is translated as CASSLGKIEAFF. The chain uses TRBV7-2 and TRBJ1-1, with no clear D. Trimming removed 1 base from V and 7 bases from J, with 7 bases in between. The CDR3 consists of 12 residues. Per germline, CDR1 SGHTA and CDR2 FQGNSA. The whole variable domain, remainder taken from reference TRBV7-2 and TRBJ1-1, is GAGVSQSPSNKVTEKGKDVELRCDPISGHTALYWYRQSLGQGLEFLIYFQGNSAPDKSGLPSDRFSAERTGGSVSTLTIQRTQQEDSAVYLCASSLGKIEAFFGQGTRLTVV.

The CDR3 reads CASTPGQGVYGYTF. The CDR3 DNA reads as TGTGCCAGTACTCCGGGACAGGGGGTTTATGGCTACACCTTC. This sequence joins TRBV19 and TRBJ1-2; 11 bases are a match to TRBD1. CDR3 length equals 14 residues. V dropped 7 bases and J dropped 5; count of bases not matched to a gene: 6. Per germline, CDR1 LNHDA and CDR2 SQIVND (reference sequence).

This chain links TRBV28 with TRBJ1-2; 7 bases agree with TRBD1. The V segment lost 1 base and the J segment 7 bases; nucleotides outside the gene matches: 15. The CDR3 is made up of 17 amino acids. Germline CDR1 is MDHEN and CDR2 is SYDVKM. Here the CDR3 reads CASSLFLYPTGMGGYTF. In nucleotides, the CDR3 is TGTGCCAGCAGTTTATTCCTCTACCCGACAGGGATGGGTGGCTACACCTTC.